The rows below give T cell receptor beta chains drawn from one sample of a study of T-cell reconstitution after alpha-beta-depleted transplantation in children. In TCRdb, the PCR reads were re-called with MiXCR into one record per CDR3 protein. The sample has a few hundred thousand distinct CDR3 sequences, around an eighth seen once; the top ten hold roughly 5.4%. This material consisted of PBMCs from the stem cell graft donor, taken from the stem cell graft. The receptors were sampled from a human donor who donated a stem cell graft to a child with combined immunodeficiency. Each CDR3 is given with its conserved first and last residue. D genes are given only for firm matches. Clone size is shown for a subset of rows, as once, few, many or a class of expanded clone.

d_call j_call clone_size v_call cdr3_nt cdr3_aa
TRBD2 TRBJ2-2 NA TRBV11-1 TGTGCCATTTCGGGCGGGAGGACCAGGGAGCTGTTTTTT CAISGGRTRELFF
TRBD2 TRBJ2-1 many TRBV3-1 TGTGCCAGCAGCCAAGATGGAGGACTAGCGAATTACAATGAGCAGTTCTTC CASSQDGGLANYNEQFF
TRBD2 TRBJ2-2 many TRBV12-3/TRBV12-4 TGTGCCAGCAAAAACTGGGGGGGTAAATCGACGAACACCGGGGAGCTGTTTTTT CASKNWGGKSTNTGELFF
TRBD1 TRBJ2-1 many TRBV12-3/TRBV12-4 TGTGCCAGCAGTCAACCGACAGGGTACAATGAGCAGTTCTTC CASSQPTGYNEQFF
NA TRBJ1-2 NA TRBV6-5 TGTGCCACCGGGACGTCCGGCTACGGCACCTTC CATGTSGYGTF
TRBD2 TRBJ2-7 few TRBV20-1 TGCAGTGCCTTGGGACTAGCGTATTCCTACGAGCAGTACTTC CSALGLAYSYEQYF
NA TRBJ1-2 few TRBV29-1 TGCAGCGTTGTTGGCAGGTTGGGACGGAGAGAAAACTATGGCTACACCTTC CSVVGRLGRRENYGYTF
NA TRBJ1-1 NA TRBV7-2 TGTGCCAGCAGCTTAGCTCGTCTGGGGTACACTGAAGCTTTCTTT CASSLARLGYTEAFF
TRBD2 TRBJ2-7 NA TRBV4-3 TGCGCCAGCAGACCCCGACTAGCCGTCAGCTACGAGCAGTACTTC CASRPRLAVSYEQYF
NA TRBJ2-1 many TRBV10-3 TGTGCCATCAGTGCTAGCTCTGAGCAGTTCTTC CAISASSEQFF
NA TRBJ2-3 NA TRBV5-5 TGTGCCAGCAGCTTTCTCCAGTTCACAGATACGCAGTATTTT CASSFLQFTDTQYF
TRBD2 TRBJ2-7 few TRBV7-9 TGTGCCAGCGCGACTGAGCGGGGCGGATACGAGCAGTACTTC CASATERGGYEQYF
NA TRBJ1-2 NA TRBV27 TGTGCCAGCAGTGGCCTAGGGTTCGGCATTGGCTACACCTTC CASSGLGFGIGYTF
TRBD2 TRBJ2-3 NA TRBV6-2/TRBV6-3 TGTGCCAGCAGTTACCTACGCCCAGCGGGAGTGGGTGCAGATACGCAGTATTTT CASSYLRPAGVGADTQYF
TRBD2 TRBJ2-7 few TRBV20-1 TGCAGTGCTATTGCCCCGGACGGGGGGGCAAGCGAGCAGTACTTC CSAIAPDGGASEQYF
NA TRBJ2-2 NA TRBV5-1 TGCGCCAGCAGCTTCGTTTCCAGACAACGAAGGGCCGGGGAGCTGTTTTTT CASSFVSRQRRAGELFF
TRBD1 TRBJ2-7 many TRBV12-3/TRBV12-4 TGTGCCAGCAGTTTAAGGGGGCTGGACGAGCAGTACTTC CASSLRGLDEQYF
NA TRBJ2-7 few TRBV29-1 TGCAGCGTCAGCGGACTGGAAAGCTCCTACGAGCAGTACTTC CSVSGLESSYEQYF
TRBD2 TRBJ2-3 many TRBV6-1 TGTGCCAGCAGTACGGGGGGTGGACTAGCGGGGATCACAGATACGCAGTATTTT CASSTGGGLAGITDTQYF
TRBD2 TRBJ2-3 few TRBV28 TGTGCCAGCAGTCCCGCGGGGGGGGCGCTCGAGCAGTATTTT CASSPAGGALEQYF
NA TRBJ1-1 NA TRBV29-1 TGCAGCGTTGGTCGGCTGCAGGCTGGGGGCCAGACTGAAGCTTTCTTT CSVGRLQAGGQTEAFF
NA TRBJ2-7 many TRBV20-1 TGCAGTGCTAGAACAAACGACTACGAGCAGTACTTC CSARTNDYEQYF
TRBD1 TRBJ2-7 few TRBV5-1 TGCGCCAGCAGCTGGGGACAGGGTGGCGAGCAGTACTTC CASSWGQGGEQYF
NA TRBJ1-6 NA TRBV3-1 TGTGCCAGCAGCCAGACTCTCTTTCAGGATTCACCCCTCCACTTT CASSQTLFQDSPLHF
TRBD1 TRBJ2-1 NA TRBV25-1 TGTGCCAGCAGACTCCCGGGACAGGGGTACAATGAGCAGTTCTTC CASRLPGQGYNEQFF
TRBD1 TRBJ2-2 NA TRBV4-2 TGTGCCAGCAGCCCAGTCGGGACAGCGAACACCGGGGAGCTGTTTTTT CASSPVGTANTGELFF
NA TRBJ2-3 NA TRBV27 TGTGCCAGCAGCTCCATAAGGGGTCCCACAGATACGCAGTATTTT CASSSIRGPTDTQYF
NA TRBJ1-5 many TRBV7-8 TGTGCCAGCAGCTTAGAGGTCAACCTCCAGCCCCAGCATTTT CASSLEVNLQPQHF
NA TRBJ2-1 few TRBV4-3 TGCGCCAGCAGCCAAGAGCCGGGAGTAATTCACAATGAGCAGTTCTTC CASSQEPGVIHNEQFF
NA TRBJ1-5 many TRBV27 TGTGCCAGCAGTCTTCAATCAGGGGGCAATCAGCCCCAGCATTTT CASSLQSGGNQPQHF
TRBD2 TRBJ2-2 many TRBV7-6 TGTGCCAGCAGCCTCGGGACTAGCGCTAACACCGGGGAGCTGTTTTTT CASSLGTSANTGELFF
NA TRBJ2-3 NA TRBV5-1 TGCGCCAGCAGCGACTACCGAAAAGGTGTCGCAGATACGCAGTATTTT CASSDYRKGVADTQYF
TRBD2 TRBJ2-3 few TRBV28 TGTGCCAGCAGCGTCCCGGGACTAGGCACAGATACGCAGTATTTT CASSVPGLGTDTQYF
NA TRBJ2-1 NA TRBV7-6 TGTGCCAGCAGCCCCGTTCTAGCCTACAATGAGCAGTTCTTC CASSPVLAYNEQFF
TRBD1 TRBJ1-5 NA TRBV5-6 TGTGCCAGCAGCTCGACGAAGTTCAGGGGGAATCAGCCCCAGCATTTT CASSSTKFRGNQPQHF
TRBD1 TRBJ2-7 few TRBV28 TGTGCCAGCAGTTTTGGGACAGGGGGCGCGGGGCAGTACTTC CASSFGTGGAGQYF
NA TRBJ2-7 many TRBV7-9 TGTGCCAGCCCATTCGGCAGTCTTCAAACCGGCGAGCAGTACTTC CASPFGSLQTGEQYF
NA TRBJ2-1 many TRBV5-1 TGCGCCAGCAGACAGGTCACCTACAATGAGCAGTTCTTC CASRQVTYNEQFF
NA TRBJ2-7 many TRBV12-3/TRBV12-4 TGTGCCAGCAGTTTAGGCGTGGTCCCCTACGAGCAGTACTTC CASSLGVVPYEQYF
NA TRBJ2-4 NA TRBV7-9 TGTGCCAGCACCGATCCCCAGGGCATTCAGTACTTC CASTDPQGIQYF
NA TRBJ2-7 few TRBV6-1 TGTGCCAGCAGCAACCCCGCCGGGGGAGAGCAGTACTTC CASSNPAGGEQYF
NA TRBJ2-1 NA TRBV4-3 TGCGCCAGCAGCCTCAACCCGGGGTTTACCTCCTACAATGAGCAGTTCTTC CASSLNPGFTSYNEQFF
NA TRBJ2-5 many TRBV5-1 TGCGCCAGCAGCTTCCAGGGGCAAGAGACCCAGTACTTC CASSFQGQETQYF
NA TRBJ2-3 few TRBV10-3 TGTGCCATCAGTGATAATTGGTCCACAGATACGCAGTATTTT CAISDNWSTDTQYF
TRBD2 TRBJ2-7 many TRBV7-2 TGTGCCAGCAGCTTAAACGAACGGACTAGCGGAACCTACGAGCAGTACTTC CASSLNERTSGTYEQYF
NA TRBJ1-1 NA TRBV12-3/TRBV12-4 TGTGCCAGCAGACCTCGGGGTAACGAAGAAGCTTTCTTT CASRPRGNEEAFF